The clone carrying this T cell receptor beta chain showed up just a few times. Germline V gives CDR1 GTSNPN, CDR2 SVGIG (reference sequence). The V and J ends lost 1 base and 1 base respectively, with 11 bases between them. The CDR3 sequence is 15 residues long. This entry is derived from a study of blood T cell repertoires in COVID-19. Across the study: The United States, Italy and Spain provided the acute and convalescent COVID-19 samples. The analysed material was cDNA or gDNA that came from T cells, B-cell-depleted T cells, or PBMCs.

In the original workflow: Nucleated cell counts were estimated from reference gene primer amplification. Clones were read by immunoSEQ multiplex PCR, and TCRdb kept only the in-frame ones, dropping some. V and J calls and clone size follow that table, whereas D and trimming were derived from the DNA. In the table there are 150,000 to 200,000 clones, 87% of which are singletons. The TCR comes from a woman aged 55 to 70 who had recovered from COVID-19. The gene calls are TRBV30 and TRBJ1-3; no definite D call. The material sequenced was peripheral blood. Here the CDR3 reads CAWSARRGSGNTIYF. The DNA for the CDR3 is TGTGCCTGGAGTGCGAGGAGAGGGTCTGGAAACACCATATATTTT. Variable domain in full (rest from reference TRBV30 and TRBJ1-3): SQTIHQWPATLVQPVGSPLSLECTVEGTSNPNLYWYRQAAGRGLQLLFYSVGIGQISSEVPQNLSASRPQDRQFILSSKKLLLSDSGFYLCAWSARRGSGNTIYFGEGSWLTVV.